These T cell receptor beta chains were read from a single sample in a study of T cells in Graves' hyperthyroidism and ophthalmopathy. From the multiplex PCR reads, TCRdb called clonotypes with MiXCR, one entry per CDR3 protein. The repertoire includes approximately 600,000 distinct CDR3 sequences, 14% to 15% of them detected once, and around 4.5% sits in the top ten. The sequenced sample consisted of blood. The receptors shown here come from a woman between 40 and 55 years old with Graves' ophthalmopathy. Each CDR3 is given with its conserved first and last residue. The D gene is left open where the match is weak. Size tells how often a clone was seen (once, few, many) or the class of an expanded clone, and some rows leave it out.

v_gene,abundance,len,j_gene,d_gene,CDR3aa,CDR3nt
TRBV2,many,13,TRBJ1-3,-,CASERDSGNTIYF,TGTGCCTCGGAGCGGGACTCTGGAAACACCATATATTTT
TRBV25-1,many,14,TRBJ2-5,-,CASSEGGRGETQYF,TGTGCCAGCAGTGAAGGAGGCAGGGGAGAGACCCAGTACTTC
TRBV28,many,19,TRBJ2-7,TRBD1,CASRSPRTGGPRLFEEQYF,TGTGCCAGCAGGTCACCCCGGACAGGGGGCCCCCGGCTTTTCGAGGAGCAGTACTTC
TRBV29-1,few,13,TRBJ1-1,-,CSATLFDGGSAFF,TGCAGCGCCACTCTCTTTGACGGGGGTTCAGCTTTCTTT
TRBV19,few,12,TRBJ2-7,-,CASSTPTDEQYF,TGTGCCAGTAGTACCCCGACCGACGAGCAGTACTTC
TRBV30,-,14,TRBJ2-3,-,CAWSVGGPTDTQYF,TGTGCCTGGAGTGTGGGCGGACCCACAGATACGCAGTATTTT
TRBV11-2,-,15,TRBJ1-1,-,CASSLDFAGGTEAFF,TGTGCCAGCAGCTTAGATTTCGCGGGGGGCACTGAAGCTTTCTTT
TRBV6-5,many,14,TRBJ2-7,TRBD1,CASSWTGGPYEQYF,TGTGCCAGCAGTTGGACAGGGGGACCCTACGAGCAGTACTTC
TRBV11-2,-,18,TRBJ2-7,TRBD2,CASSTPGGLAGFLAEQYF,TGTGCCAGCAGCACTCCTGGGGGACTAGCGGGATTTCTAGCCGAGCAGTACTTC
TRBV11-1,-,14,TRBJ2-2,TRBD1,CASSFRGNTGEPFF,TGTGCCAGCAGCTTCAGGGGGAACACCGGGGAGCCGTTTTTT
TRBV20-1,many,12,TRBJ1-1,-,CSAVGGSSEAFF,TGCAGTGCTGTGGGAGGGTCCTCTGAAGCTTTCTTT
TRBV4-1,-,19,TRBJ2-5,TRBD2,CASSQRAGLAGEKQETQYF,TGCGCCAGCAGCCAACGTGCGGGACTAGCGGGAGAAAAACAAGAGACCCAGTACTTC
TRBV28,-,16,TRBJ1-5,TRBD1,CASTVQDDRGEQPQHF,TGTGCCAGCACCGTCCAGGATGACAGGGGTGAACAGCCCCAGCATTTT
TRBV4-1,-,15,TRBJ2-5,-,CASSHVDGLRETQYF,TGCGCCAGCAGCCACGTAGACGGCCTTCGAGAGACCCAGTACTTC
TRBV5-1,many,13,TRBJ1-2,-,CASSYDSNYGYTF,TGCGCCAGCAGCTACGACAGTAACTATGGCTACACCTTC
TRBV5-1,few,16,TRBJ2-7,-,CASSLGDPVSSYEQYF,TGCGCCAGCAGCTTGGGGGATCCAGTGAGCTCCTACGAGCAGTACTTC
TRBV4-2,few,14,TRBJ2-7,TRBD2,CASGGDLSSYEQYF,TGTGCCAGCGGGGGGGACCTTAGCTCCTACGAGCAGTACTTC
TRBV20-1,many,15,TRBJ2-7,-,CSARGSQSPSYEQYF,TGCAGTGCTAGAGGGAGCCAGTCTCCCTCCTACGAGCAGTACTTC
TRBV29-1,-,9,TRBJ1-2,-,CSVEEGTVF,TGCAGCGTTGAAGAGGGGACTGTCTTC
TRBV4-3,-,14,TRBJ2-2,-,CASSQEPNTGELFF,TGCGCCAGCAGCCAAGAACCCAACACCGGGGAGCTGTTTTTT
TRBV28,many,12,TRBJ2-7,TRBD2,CASEREGYEQYF,TGTGCCAGCGAGCGGGAGGGATACGAGCAGTACTTC
TRBV20-1,few,14,TRBJ2-7,-,CSAKQERPSYEQYF,TGCAGTGCTAAACAGGAAAGACCGTCCTACGAGCAGTACTTC
TRBV7-2,-,14,TRBJ2-7,-,CASSSQRSSYEQYF,TGTGCCAGCAGCTCCCAGCGGAGCTCCTACGAGCAGTACTTC
TRBV6-5,many,15,TRBJ2-7,-,CASSYSFGESYEQYF,TGTGCCAGCAGTTACTCGTTCGGGGAGAGCTACGAGCAGTACTTC
TRBV10-3,few,12,TRBJ1-1,TRBD1,CAIGQVNTEAFF,TGTGCCATAGGACAGGTTAACACTGAAGCTTTCTTT
TRBV12-3/TRBV12-4,many,12,TRBJ2-7,TRBD2,CASRGLVYEQYF,TGTGCCAGCAGGGGACTAGTCTACGAGCAGTACTTC
TRBV7-6,many,15,TRBJ1-1,-,CASSLAPSSGTEAFF,TGTGCCAGCAGCTTAGCCCCAAGCTCGGGCACTGAAGCTTTCTTT
TRBV6-1,once,14,TRBJ1-2,TRBD1,CASSAQPSGGACTF,TGTGCCAGCAGTGCCCAACCCTCAGGGGGCGCCTGCACCTTC
TRBV11-2,few,15,TRBJ2-5,-,CASSLVGDPRETQYF,TGTGCCAGCAGCTTAGTAGGAGACCCGAGGGAGACCCAGTACTTC
TRBV28,many,14,TRBJ2-7,-,CASSLWILGHEQYF,TGTGCCAGCAGTTTATGGATCCTGGGTCACGAGCAGTACTTC
TRBV5-1,many,13,TRBJ2-7,TRBD1,CASSVGTDYEQYF,TGCGCCAGCAGCGTGGGGACAGACTACGAGCAGTACTTC
TRBV6-1,many,15,TRBJ2-7,TRBD1,CASRNRGSNPYEQYF,TGTGCCAGCCGCAACAGGGGGTCGAACCCCTACGAGCAGTACTTC
TRBV6-5,many,16,TRBJ1-3,-,CASSYGAGDSLNTIYF,TGTGCCAGCAGTTACGGAGCGGGGGATTCGTTGAACACCATATATTTT